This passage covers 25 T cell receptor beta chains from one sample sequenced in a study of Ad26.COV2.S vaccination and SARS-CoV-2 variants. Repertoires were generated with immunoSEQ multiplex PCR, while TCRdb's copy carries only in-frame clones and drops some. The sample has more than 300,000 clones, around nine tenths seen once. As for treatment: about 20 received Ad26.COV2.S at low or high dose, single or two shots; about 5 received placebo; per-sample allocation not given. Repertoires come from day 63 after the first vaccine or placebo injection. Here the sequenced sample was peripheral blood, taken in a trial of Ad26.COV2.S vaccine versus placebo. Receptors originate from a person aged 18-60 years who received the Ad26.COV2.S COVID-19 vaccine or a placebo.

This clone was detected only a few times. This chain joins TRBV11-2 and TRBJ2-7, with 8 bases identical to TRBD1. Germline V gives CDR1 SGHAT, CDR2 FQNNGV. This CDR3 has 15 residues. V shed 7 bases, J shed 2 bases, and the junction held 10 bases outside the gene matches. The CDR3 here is CASTRSGTGTYEQYF. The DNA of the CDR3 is TGTGCCAGCACCCGCTCTGGGACAGGTACCTACGAGCAGTACTTC.

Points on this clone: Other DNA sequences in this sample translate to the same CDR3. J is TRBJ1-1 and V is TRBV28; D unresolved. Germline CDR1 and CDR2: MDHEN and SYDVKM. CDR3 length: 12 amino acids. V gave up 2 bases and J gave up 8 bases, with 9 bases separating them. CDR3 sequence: CASSLNRAEAFF. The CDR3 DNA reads TGTGCCAGCAGTTTAAATCGGGCCGAAGCTTTCTTT.

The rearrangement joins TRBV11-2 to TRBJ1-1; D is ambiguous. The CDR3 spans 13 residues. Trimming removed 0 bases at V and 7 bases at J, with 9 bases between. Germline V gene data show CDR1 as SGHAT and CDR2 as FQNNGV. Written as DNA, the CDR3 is TGTGCCAGCAGCTTAGAATCCAGGAGTGAAGCTTTCTTT. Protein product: CASSLESRSEAFF.

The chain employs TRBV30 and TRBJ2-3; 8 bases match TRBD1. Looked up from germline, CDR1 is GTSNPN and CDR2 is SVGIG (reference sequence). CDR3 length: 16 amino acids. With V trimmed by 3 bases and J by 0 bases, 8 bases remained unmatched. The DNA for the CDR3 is TGTGCCTGGAGCGCTGCGACAGGGGCTAGCACAGATACGCAGTATTTT. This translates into CAWSAATGASTDTQYF.

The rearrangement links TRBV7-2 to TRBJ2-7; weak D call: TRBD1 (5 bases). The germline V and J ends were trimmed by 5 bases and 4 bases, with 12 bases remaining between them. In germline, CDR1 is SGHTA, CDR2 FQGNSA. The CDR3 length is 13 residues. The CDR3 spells CASSVQGGYEQYF. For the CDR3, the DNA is TGTGCCAGCAGCGTGCAGGGTGGATACGAGCAGTACTTC.

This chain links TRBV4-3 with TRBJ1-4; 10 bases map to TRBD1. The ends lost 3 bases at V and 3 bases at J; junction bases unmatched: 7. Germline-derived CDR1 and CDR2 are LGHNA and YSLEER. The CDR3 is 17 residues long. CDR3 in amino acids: CASSHVGTGAANEKLFF. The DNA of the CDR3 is TGCGCCAGCAGCCATGTAGGGACAGGGGCTGCTAATGAAAAACTGTTTTTT.

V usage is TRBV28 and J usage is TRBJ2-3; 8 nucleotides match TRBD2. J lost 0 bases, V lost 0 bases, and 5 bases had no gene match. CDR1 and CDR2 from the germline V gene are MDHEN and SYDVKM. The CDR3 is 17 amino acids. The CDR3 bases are TGTGCCAGCAGTTTATGGGTGCCTAGCGGGAGCACAGATACGCAGTATTTT. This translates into CASSLWVPSGSTDTQYF.

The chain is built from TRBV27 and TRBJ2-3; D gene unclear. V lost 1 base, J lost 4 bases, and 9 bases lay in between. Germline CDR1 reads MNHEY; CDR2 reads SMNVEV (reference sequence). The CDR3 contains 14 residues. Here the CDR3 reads CASSLYPRSDTQYF. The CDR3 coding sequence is TGTGCCAGCAGTTTATACCCTAGATCAGATACGCAGTATTTT.

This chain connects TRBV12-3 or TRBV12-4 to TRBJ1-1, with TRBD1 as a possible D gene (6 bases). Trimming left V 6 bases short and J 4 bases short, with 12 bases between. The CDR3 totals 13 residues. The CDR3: CASRRGNGTEAFF. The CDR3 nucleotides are TGTGCCAGCAGAAGGGGGAACGGCACTGAAGCTTTCTTT.

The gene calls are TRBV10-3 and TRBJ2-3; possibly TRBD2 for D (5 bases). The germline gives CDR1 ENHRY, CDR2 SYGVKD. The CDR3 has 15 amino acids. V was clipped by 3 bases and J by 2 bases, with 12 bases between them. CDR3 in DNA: TGTGCCATCAGTGATGTCACTAGACTCACAGATACGCAGTATTTT. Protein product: CAISDVTRLTDTQYF.

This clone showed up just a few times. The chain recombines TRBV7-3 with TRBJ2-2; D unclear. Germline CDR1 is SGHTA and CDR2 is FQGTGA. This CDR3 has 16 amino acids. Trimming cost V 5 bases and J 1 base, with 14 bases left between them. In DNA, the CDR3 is TGTGCCAGCAGCATGACTTTCGTCGGGAACACCGGGGAGCTGTTTTTT. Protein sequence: CASSMTFVGNTGELFF.

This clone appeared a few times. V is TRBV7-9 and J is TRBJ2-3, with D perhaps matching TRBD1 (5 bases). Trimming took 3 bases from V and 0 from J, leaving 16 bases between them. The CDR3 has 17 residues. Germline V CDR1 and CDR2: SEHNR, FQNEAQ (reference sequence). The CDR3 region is CASSFNPDKASTDTQYF. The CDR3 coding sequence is TGTGCCAGCAGCTTCAACCCGGACAAGGCTAGCACAGATACGCAGTATTTT.

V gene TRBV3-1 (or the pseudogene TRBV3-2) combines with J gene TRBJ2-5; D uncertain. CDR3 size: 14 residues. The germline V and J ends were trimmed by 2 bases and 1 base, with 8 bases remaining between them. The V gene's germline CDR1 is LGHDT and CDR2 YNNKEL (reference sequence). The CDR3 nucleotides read TGTGCCAGCAGCCAATATATGGTCCAAGAGACCCAGTACTTC. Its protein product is CASSQYMVQETQYF.

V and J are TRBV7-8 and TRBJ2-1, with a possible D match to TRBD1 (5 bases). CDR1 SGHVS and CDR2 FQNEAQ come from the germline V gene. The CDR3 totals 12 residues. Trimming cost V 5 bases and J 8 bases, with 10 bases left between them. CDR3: CASSRQLDEQFF. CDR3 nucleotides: TGTGCCAGCAGCCGACAGTTAGATGAGCAGTTCTTC.

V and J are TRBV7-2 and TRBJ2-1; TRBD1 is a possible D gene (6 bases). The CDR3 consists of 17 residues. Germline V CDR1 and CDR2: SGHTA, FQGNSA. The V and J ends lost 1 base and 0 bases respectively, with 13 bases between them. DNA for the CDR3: TGTGCCAGCAGCTTAGGAGTAGGACAGAGCTCCTACAATGAGCAGTTCTTC. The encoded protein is CASSLGVGQSSYNEQFF.

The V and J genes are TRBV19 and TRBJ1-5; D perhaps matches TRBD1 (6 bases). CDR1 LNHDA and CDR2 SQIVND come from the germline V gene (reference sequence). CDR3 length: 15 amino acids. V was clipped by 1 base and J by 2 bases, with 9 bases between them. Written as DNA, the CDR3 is TGTGCCAGTAGTATAGTTGCAGGGGGCAATCAGCCCCAGCATTTT. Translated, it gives CASSIVAGGNQPQHF.

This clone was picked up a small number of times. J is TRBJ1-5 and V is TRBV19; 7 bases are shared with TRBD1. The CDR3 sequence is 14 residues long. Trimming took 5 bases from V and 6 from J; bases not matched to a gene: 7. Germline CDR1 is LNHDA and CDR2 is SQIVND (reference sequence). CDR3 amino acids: CASSAGGAGQPQHF. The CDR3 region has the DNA TGTGCCAGTAGTGCAGGGGGGGCTGGTCAGCCCCAGCATTTT.

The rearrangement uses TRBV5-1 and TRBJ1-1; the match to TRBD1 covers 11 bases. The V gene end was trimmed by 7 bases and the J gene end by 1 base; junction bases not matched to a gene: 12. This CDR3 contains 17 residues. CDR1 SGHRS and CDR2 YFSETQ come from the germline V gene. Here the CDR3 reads CASFSGTGGSKNTEAFF. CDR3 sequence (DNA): TGCGCCAGCTTCTCCGGGACAGGGGGTTCCAAGAACACTGAAGCTTTCTTT.

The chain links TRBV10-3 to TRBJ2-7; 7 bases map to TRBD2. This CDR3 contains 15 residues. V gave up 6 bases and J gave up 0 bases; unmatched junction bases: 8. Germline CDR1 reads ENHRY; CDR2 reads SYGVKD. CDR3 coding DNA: TGTGCCATCAGCGACGCCGGGACTAACTCCTACGAGCAGTACTTC. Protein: CAISDAGTNSYEQYF.

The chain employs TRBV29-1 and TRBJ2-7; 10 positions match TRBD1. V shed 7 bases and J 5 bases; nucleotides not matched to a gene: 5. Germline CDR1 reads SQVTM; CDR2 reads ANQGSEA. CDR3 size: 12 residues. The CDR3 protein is CSGGQGFDEQYF. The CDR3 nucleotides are TGCAGCGGGGGACAGGGGTTCGACGAGCAGTACTTC.

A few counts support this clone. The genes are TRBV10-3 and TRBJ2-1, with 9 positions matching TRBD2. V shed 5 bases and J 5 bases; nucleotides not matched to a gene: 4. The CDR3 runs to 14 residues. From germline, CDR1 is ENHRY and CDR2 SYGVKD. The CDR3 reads CAISRLAADNEQFF. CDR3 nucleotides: TGTGCCATCAGTAGACTAGCGGCGGACAATGAGCAGTTCTTC.

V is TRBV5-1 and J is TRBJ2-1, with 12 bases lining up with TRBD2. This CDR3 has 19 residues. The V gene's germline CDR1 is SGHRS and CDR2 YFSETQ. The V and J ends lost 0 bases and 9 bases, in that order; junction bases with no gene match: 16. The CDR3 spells CASSLDSSGGAASQLEQFF. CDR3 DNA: TGCGCCAGCAGCTTGGACTCTAGCGGGGGGGCAGCGTCACAGCTTGAGCAGTTCTTC.

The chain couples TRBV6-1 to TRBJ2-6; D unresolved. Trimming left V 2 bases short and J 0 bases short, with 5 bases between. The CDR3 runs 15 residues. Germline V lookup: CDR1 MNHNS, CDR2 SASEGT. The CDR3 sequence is CASSEIPSGANVLTF. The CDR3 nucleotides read TGTGCCAGCAGTGAAATCCCCTCTGGGGCCAACGTCCTGACTTTC.

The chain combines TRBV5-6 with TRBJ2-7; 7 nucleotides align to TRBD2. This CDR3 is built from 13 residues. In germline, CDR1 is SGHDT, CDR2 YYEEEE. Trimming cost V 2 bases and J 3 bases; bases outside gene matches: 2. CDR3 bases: TGTGCCAGCAGCTTCGGCGGGAGCTACGAGCAGTACTTC. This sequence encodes CASSFGGSYEQYF.

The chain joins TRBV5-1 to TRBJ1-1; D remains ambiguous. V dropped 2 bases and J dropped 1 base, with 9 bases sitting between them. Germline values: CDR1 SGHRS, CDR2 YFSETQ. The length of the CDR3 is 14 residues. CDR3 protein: CASSLGPSNTEAFF. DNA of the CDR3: TGCGCCAGCAGCTTAGGGCCTTCGAACACTGAAGCTTTCTTT. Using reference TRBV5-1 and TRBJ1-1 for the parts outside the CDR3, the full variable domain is KAGVTQTPRYLIKTRGQQVTLSCSPISGHRSVSWYQQTPGQGLQFLFEYFSETQRNKGNFPGRFSGRQFSNSRSEMNVSTLELGDSALYLCASSLGPSNTEAFFGQGTRLTVV.